Sequencing of this TCR beta chain was carried out in a study of blood T cell repertoires in COVID-19 (dated by TCRdb to 2018 to 2021). General notes on the study: The collaborator samples originated in the United States, Italy and Spain and spanned the acute and convalescent phases of COVID-19. The prospective study material was composed of cDNA or gDNA derived from T cells, B-cell-depleted T cells, or PBMCs. Subjects who had been exposed to COVID-19, were actively infected with it, or had recovered from it provided the deeply sampled blood TCRbeta repertoires that made up the dataset. The repertoires were made available in a free public database intended to serve as a resource for research on the immune response to SARS-CoV-2. Samples were obtained from the ongoing ImmuneRACE study (first 160 participants) and from 950 to 1,500 subjects provided by 6 global collaborators. A de-identified subject ID, COVID-19 status, age in years and sex were almost always included in the sample metadata. Where HLA class I and class II types were available, the types were taken from metadata supplied by the sample provider, not from assay-based typing. The paper as a whole reports these results and caveats: Clinical and demographic metadata were provided uncurated, with the amount varying by source and participant.

Whole blood was collected in K2EDTA tubes by collaborating institutions according to the institutions' own protocols. For TCRbeta analysis, collaborator samples were shipped as frozen whole blood, as isolated PBMCs, or as DNA extracted from either sample type. In the case of this clone: Its target antigen remains unknown. Base quality data are lacking; no much larger clone is found one base away.

The immunoSEQ Assay, a bias-controlled multiplex PCR, was used to amplify TCRbeta CDR3 regions from genomic DNA. The paper's data handling went like this. Within the assay, amplification of reference gene primers was used to estimate how many nucleated cells each sample contained. Sequence reads were collapsed and filtered to measure the absolute abundance of every unique TCRbeta CDR3 rearrangement. Productive Simpson clonality was computed per sample as the square root of Simpson's diversity index over productive rearrangements. The table comes from immuneACCESS by way of TCRdb, which keeps in-frame sequences with V and J called. Part of the clones is missing from these tables; in studies checked, under half for an unresolved V gene and the rest for unknown reasons. The DNA was the basis for D and trimming; V, J and clone size are from that table. This sample gives under 200,000 clones in total; more than 90% of them show up just once. The ten largest make up 0.53% of the sample.

From the cysteine up to the phenylalanine, the CDR3 has a length of 19 residues. The only DNA kept is the CDR3, 57 bases in frame from the first base. For CDR1 and CDR2, the germline V gene lists SGHAT and FQNNGV. Germline trimming amounts to 5 bases on V and 4 bases on J, with 13 as the count of junction bases outside the gene matches. The specimen was peripheral blood. The V and J segments used are TRBV11-2 and TRBJ2-1, with 14 junctional bases fitting TRBD2. This receptor was obtained from a man aged 45-65 years with acute or convalescent COVID-19. The nucleotide sequence is TGTGCCAGCAGCGCCAATCCGACTAGCGGGGGGGCCCAATACAATGAGCAGTTCTTC. Its protein reads: CASSANPTSGGAQYNEQFF.